The 27 T cell receptor beta chains below all came from one sample that was sequenced in a study of vaccination and CD4 T cells after COVID-19. Treatment denoted: roughly 10-day PBMC culture with coronavirus spike peptide pools or control peptides (ViraFEST assay). The antigens these receptors bind are not known. The assay that was used to sequence DNA from cultured CD4+ T cells was the Oncomine TCR Beta short-read assay. In TCRdb, the PCR reads were re-called with MiXCR into one record per CDR3 protein. The repertoire holds 10,000 to 15,000 distinct CDR3 sequences, with just over 60% as singletons. The material sequenced was CD4+ T cells from blood, cultured in vitro. The receptor source for this set is a human donor who had recovered from COVID-19.

The CDR3 sequence is CASSKSGGTQTNVLTF. Here the CDR3 DNA reads TGTGCCAGCAGCAAATCCGGGGGGACGCAAACCAACGTCCTGACTTTC. This chain connects TRBV7-9 to TRBJ2-6, with 7 bases that match TRBD2. With V trimmed by 5 bases and J by 8 bases, 12 bases remained unmatched. CDR1 is SEHNR and CDR2 is FQNEAQ in the germline V gene (reference sequence). This CDR3 spans 16 amino acids.

This clonotype was seen a few times. The gene calls are TRBV28 and TRBJ1-2, with D hard to call. The CDR3 covers 15 residues. CDR1 and CDR2 from the germline V gene are MDHEN and SYDVKM. The V and J ends lost 5 bases and 9 bases respectively, with 22 bases between them. The DNA for the CDR3 is TGTGCCAGCAGTCCCGTAGAAGGGAGGCAGACCCGCTACACCTTC. This sequence encodes CASSPVEGRQTRYTF.

This clonotype was detected a few times. This chain uses TRBV7-2 with TRBJ1-1; D perhaps matches TRBD1 (5 bases). Trimming cost V 1 base and J 8 bases, with 17 bases left between them. Germline lookup yields CDR1 SGHTA and CDR2 FQGNSA. This CDR3 has 15 residues. CDR3 nucleotide sequence: TGTGCCAGCAGCTTAGGTTTGTTAGGGGCACGAGAAGCTTTCTTT. Translating gives CASSLGLLGAREAFF. Complete variable domain (other parts from reference TRBV7-2 and TRBJ1-1): GAGVSQSPSNKVTEKGKDVELRCDPISGHTALYWYRQSLGQGLEFLIYFQGNSAPDKSGLPSDRFSAERTGGSVSTLTIQRTQQEDSAVYLCASSLGLLGAREAFFGQGTRLTVV.

This chain links TRBV19 with TRBJ2-1; possibly TRBD2 for D (6 bases). The CDR3 runs to 14 residues. Germline V gene sequence: CDR1 LNHDA, CDR2 SQIVND (reference sequence). The germline V and J ends were trimmed by 2 bases and 7 bases, with 12 bases remaining between them. The CDR3 protein is CASSIRAGSNEQFF. For the CDR3, the DNA is TGTGCCAGTAGTATAAGAGCGGGCAGTAATGAGCAGTTCTTC.

The V and J genes are TRBV7-9 and TRBJ1-4, with D possibly being TRBD1 (5 bases). V shed 1 base and J shed 8 bases, with 14 bases lying between them. There are 15 residues in the CDR3. Germline V gene data show CDR1 as SEHNR and CDR2 as FQNEAQ (reference sequence). CDR3 bases: TGTGCCAGCAGCTTAGTTGCGGGGGGAGGCGAAAAACTGTTTTTT. Protein product: CASSLVAGGGEKLFF.

J is TRBJ1-1 and V is TRBV15, with D uncertain. This CDR3 has 15 residues. CDR1 LNHNV and CDR2 YYDKDF come from the germline V gene (reference sequence). V shed 3 bases and J shed 3 bases, with 14 bases lying between them. The CDR3 spells CATSSNTRGYTEAFF. As DNA, the CDR3 is TGTGCCACCAGCAGCAACACAAGAGGGTACACTGAAGCTTTCTTT.

The chain combines TRBV20-1 with TRBJ1-2; tentatively, D is TRBD1 (5 bases). Deletions cut 6 bases from V and 8 bases from J, with 22 bases between. There are 14 residues in the CDR3. The germline V gene encodes CDR1 DFQATT and CDR2 SNEGSKA (reference sequence). CDR3 sequence: CSATTGHKSRGYTF. The CDR3 DNA sequence: TGCAGTGCCACTACCGGACACAAAAGCAGAGGCTACACCTTC.

CDR3 loop: CATSRDTDMDGYTF. The DNA for the CDR3 is TGTGCCACCAGCAGAGATACCGACATGGATGGCTACACCTTC. V gene TRBV15 combines with J gene TRBJ1-2; no clear D. There are 14 residues in the CDR3. Germline values: CDR1 LNHNV, CDR2 YYDKDF (reference sequence). The V end was cut by 0 bases, the J end by 6 bases, with 11 bases between.

This sequence joins TRBV7-2 and TRBJ1-2; 7 bases are shared with TRBD1. Germline lookup yields CDR1 SGHTA and CDR2 FQGNSA. V was clipped by 3 bases and J by 8 bases; unmatched bases: 12. The CDR3 has 15 amino acids. CDR3 loop: CASSFSGGGQRGYTF. The CDR3 DNA sequence: TGTGCCAGCAGCTTCTCCGGAGGGGGCCAGAGAGGCTACACCTTC.

The rearrangement joins TRBV29-1 to TRBJ1-2; D is undetermined. The CDR3 totals 11 residues. CDR1 is SQVTM, CDR2 ANQGSEA, per germline. V was shortened by 6 bases and J by 8 bases, with 13 bases between the two germline ends. CDR3 sequence (DNA): TGCAGCGTCCGGCTGGGCGGAGGCTACACCTTC. Its protein is CSVRLGGGYTF.

This clonotype has only a few counts. The chain combines TRBV30 with TRBJ1-2; the D is unclear. CDR1 and CDR2 from the germline V gene are GTSNPN and SVGIG (reference sequence). The CDR3 is 12 residues long. Between the trimmed V and J ends, which lost 2 bases and 3 bases, there was a span of 7 bases. The CDR3 bases are TGTGCCTGGAGTCCCTACGACTATGGCTACACCTTC. Its translation is CAWSPYDYGYTF.

This chain joins TRBV6-7 and TRBJ2-1, with 14 positions matching TRBD2. TRBV6-7 is classed as an ORF, of uncertain function. The CDR3 is 15 residues long. V was clipped by 6 bases and J by 6 bases; unmatched bases: 4. The CDR3 loop is CASRPGLAGGNEQFF. CDR3 DNA: TGTGCCAGCAGGCCCGGACTAGCGGGAGGCAATGAGCAGTTCTTC.

This clonotype turned up a few times. The gene calls are TRBV7-8 and TRBJ1-5; 7 nucleotides align to TRBD1. Trimming at V came to 4 bases and at J to 2 bases, leaving 5 bases not matched to a gene. The germline V gene encodes CDR1 SGHVS and CDR2 FQNEAQ. The CDR3 extends over 15 amino acids. CDR3 bases: TGTGCCAGCAGCTCAGACAGGGTGGGCAATCAGCCCCAGCATTTT. Protein product: CASSSDRVGNQPQHF.

The rearrangement joins TRBV5-8 to TRBJ1-5; unclear D gene. In germline, CDR1 is SGHTS, CDR2 YDEGEE. CDR3 size: 15 residues. Trimming stripped 3 bases from V and 0 bases from J, with 10 bases between. The CDR3 sequence is CASSSTDYSNQPQHF. Written as DNA, the CDR3 is TGTGCCAGCAGCTCGACTGATTATAGCAATCAGCCCCAGCATTTT. The whole variable domain, filled in from reference TRBV5-8 and TRBJ1-5, reads EAGVTQSPTHLIKTRGQQATLRCSPISGHTSVYWYQQALGLGLQFLLWYDEGEERNRGNFPPRFSGRQFPNYSSELNVNALELEDSALYLCASSSTDYSNQPQHFGDGTRLSIL.

V and J are TRBV6-1 and TRBJ1-6; D uncertain. Trimming stripped 7 bases from V and 1 base from J, with 8 bases between. Germline V gene sequence: CDR1 MNHNS, CDR2 SASEGT. This CDR3 is 14 amino acids long. As DNA, the CDR3 is TGTGCCAGCACCGGCGTATCCTATAATTCACCCCTCCACTTT. Protein product: CASTGVSYNSPLHF.

This rearrangement joins TRBV12-3 or TRBV12-4 to TRBJ2-7; 7 bases align to TRBD2. Trimming took 5 bases from V and 6 from J; bases not matched to a gene: 10. The CDR3 has 14 residues. CDR3 DNA sequence: TGTGCCAGCAGTAGGATGGCGGGAGTTCTCGAGCAGTACTTC. Translating it yields CASSRMAGVLEQYF.

V and J are TRBV19 and TRBJ2-5; D is unclear. The V gene lost 3 bases and the J gene lost 3 bases, with 2 bases spanning the gap. The CDR3 loop spans 11 amino acids. Germline V lookup: CDR1 LNHDA, CDR2 SQIVND (reference sequence). The CDR3 DNA reads as TGTGCCAGTAGTATTGAAGAGACCCAGTACTTC. Translated, it gives CASSIEETQYF. Filled out from reference TRBV19 and TRBJ2-5, the complete variable domain reads DGGITQSPKYLFRKEGQNVTLSCEQNLNHDAMYWYRQDPGQGLRLIYYSQIVNDFQKGDIAEGYSVSREKKESFPLTVTSAQKNPTAFYLCASSIEETQYFGPGTRLLVL.

The J gene is TRBJ1-1, the V gene TRBV20-1, with 7 nucleotides matching TRBD1. This CDR3 spans 14 amino acids. The V and J ends lost 3 bases and 1 base, in that order; junction bases with no gene match: 5. Germline CDR1 and CDR2: DFQATT and SNEGSKA (reference sequence). The CDR3 region has the DNA TGCAGTGCTAGGGGACAGATTGCGAACACTGAAGCTTTCTTT. This encodes CSARGQIANTEAFF.

The chain couples TRBV24-1 to TRBJ2-7; 9 bases match TRBD1. Germline values: CDR1 KGHDR, CDR2 SFDVKD. Losses at the gene ends were 5 bases for V and 3 bases for J; bases not matched to a gene: 1. CDR3 size: 13 residues. The CDR3 nucleotides read TGTGCCACCAGTGCGGGACAGGGCTACGAGCAGTACTTC. Translating it yields CATSAGQGYEQYF.

This clonotype occurred a few times. This rearrangement joins TRBV20-1 to TRBJ2-3, with D unclear. CDR3 length equals 14 residues. The V gene lost 2 bases and the J gene lost 2 bases, with 11 bases spanning the gap. From germline, CDR1 is DFQATT and CDR2 SNEGSKA (reference sequence). CDR3 residues: CSARTWRNTDTQYF. CDR3 nucleotides: TGCAGTGCTAGAACCTGGCGGAACACAGATACGCAGTATTTT.

The chain combines TRBV30 with TRBJ1-2, with D uncertain. The CDR3 runs to 12 residues. The germline V gene encodes CDR1 GTSNPN and CDR2 SVGIG (reference sequence). Trimming took off 3 bases at V and 8 bases at J, with 13 bases between the two ends. The CDR3 loop reads CAWRRAGGGYTF. CDR3 DNA sequence: TGTGCCTGGAGGAGGGCGGGTGGCGGCTACACCTTC. Full variable domain (rest looked up from reference TRBV30 and TRBJ1-2): SQTIHQWPATLVQPVGSPLSLECTVEGTSNPNLYWYRQAAGRGLQLLFYSVGIGQISSEVPQNLSASRPQDRQFILSSKKLLLSDSGFYLCAWRRAGGGYTFGSGTRLTVV.

V usage is TRBV19 and J usage is TRBJ1-2; D unclear. The CDR3 loop spans 16 amino acids. Trimming shortened V by 6 bases and J by 8 bases, and 25 bases separated the two germline ends. Germline V gene sequence: CDR1 LNHDA, CDR2 SQIVND (reference sequence). The CDR3 loop reads CASSSYFEVSYGGYTF. The CDR3 DNA follows: TGTGCCAGTAGCTCCTATTTTGAGGTCTCCTATGGAGGCTACACCTTC.

V usage is TRBV6-2 or TRBV6-3 and J usage is TRBJ1-5; 9 bases map to TRBD1. The junction had 6 bases not matched to a gene; V was cut back by 5 bases and J by 4 bases. Germline V gene data show CDR1 as MNHEY and CDR2 as SVGEGT. The CDR3 consists of 15 residues. In DNA form, the CDR3 reads TGTGCCAGCAGTCCTTGGGACAGGGTAAATCAGCCCCAGCATTTT. It is translated as CASSPWDRVNQPQHF.

This clonotype was seen only a few times. The rearrangement joins TRBV19 to TRBJ1-6, with 8 bases that match TRBD1. V trimming: 3 bases; J trimming: 4 bases; junction bases outside the gene matches: 5. The CDR3 length is 16 residues. The germline V gene encodes CDR1 LNHDA and CDR2 SQIVND (reference sequence). The CDR3 DNA sequence: TGTGCCAGTAGTATCGGCCGACAGGGGTATAATTCACCCCTCCACTTT. It encodes CASSIGRQGYNSPLHF.

V usage is TRBV2 and J usage is TRBJ1-2; D is unresolved. CDR3 length: 13 residues. With 7 bases removed from V and 4 bases from J, the gap between germline ends came to 13 bases. The germline CDR1 and CDR2 sequences are SNHLY and FYNNEI. CDR3 loop: CASNDPGGYGYTF. CDR3 bases: TGTGCCAGCAATGATCCAGGAGGCTATGGCTACACCTTC.

This clonotype has more than one count but fewer than ten. The V call is TRBV4-3, the J call TRBJ1-6; 7 bases align to TRBD1. Germline V gene sequence: CDR1 LGHNA, CDR2 YSLEER. CDR3 size: 15 residues. The J segment lost 7 bases and the V segment lost 1 base, leaving 4 bases of the junction unmatched. CDR3 nucleotide sequence: TGCGCCAGCAGCCAAGCACAGGGGTTCAATTCACCCCTCCACTTT. This encodes CASSQAQGFNSPLHF.

This chain connects TRBV6-1 to TRBJ2-7; 7 bases are shared with TRBD2. J lost 0 bases, V lost 5 bases, and 7 bases had no gene match. Germline CDR1 reads MNHNS; CDR2 reads SASEGT. CDR3 length equals 15 residues. CDR3 residues: CASSRLAQSSYEQYF. The CDR3 coding sequence is TGTGCCAGCAGTCGACTAGCCCAGAGCTCCTACGAGCAGTACTTC.